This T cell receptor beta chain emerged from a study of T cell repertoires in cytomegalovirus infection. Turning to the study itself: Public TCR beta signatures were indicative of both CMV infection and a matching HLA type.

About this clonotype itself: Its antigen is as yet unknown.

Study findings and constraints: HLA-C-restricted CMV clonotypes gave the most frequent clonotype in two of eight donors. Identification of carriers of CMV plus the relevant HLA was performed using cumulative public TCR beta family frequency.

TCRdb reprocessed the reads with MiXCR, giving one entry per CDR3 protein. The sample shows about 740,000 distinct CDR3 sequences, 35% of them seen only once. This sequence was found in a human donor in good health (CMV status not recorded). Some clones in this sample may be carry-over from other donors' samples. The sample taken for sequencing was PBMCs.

In DNA, the CDR3 is TGTGCCAGCAGCTCCTCCGTGATTTTAAGGGGCGGCACTGAAGCTTTCTTT. It is translated as CASSSSVILRGGTEAFF. V gene TRBV7-2 combines with J gene TRBJ1-1, with D perhaps TRBD1 (5 bases). The V end was cut by 4 bases, the J end by 4 bases, with 22 bases between. In germline, CDR1 is SGHTA, CDR2 FQGNSA. The CDR3 is 17 amino acids.